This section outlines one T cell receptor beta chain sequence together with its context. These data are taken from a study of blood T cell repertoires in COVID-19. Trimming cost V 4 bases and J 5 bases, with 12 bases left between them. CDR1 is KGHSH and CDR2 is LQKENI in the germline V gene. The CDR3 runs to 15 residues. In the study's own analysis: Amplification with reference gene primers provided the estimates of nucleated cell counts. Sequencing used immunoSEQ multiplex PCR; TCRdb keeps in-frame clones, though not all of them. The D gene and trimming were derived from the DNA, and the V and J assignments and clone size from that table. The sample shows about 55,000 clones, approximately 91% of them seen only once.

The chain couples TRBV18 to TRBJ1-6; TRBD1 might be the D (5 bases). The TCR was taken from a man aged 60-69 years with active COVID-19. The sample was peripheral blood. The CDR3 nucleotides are TGTGCCAGCTCACTCGACAGAACCAATAATTCACCCCTCCACTTT. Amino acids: CASSLDRTNNSPLHF.